This TCR beta chain stems from a study of cytomegalovirus exposure and HLA in healthy donors. This clone is a singleton in its sample. 13 Jbeta primers and 60 Vbeta primers were used for the PCR. Profiling relied on immunoSEQ multiplex PCR, and the TCRdb table lists in-frame clones only, not all of them. This sample has over 150,000 clones, with more than 80% found just once. Germline CDR1 is PRHDT and CDR2 is FYEKMQ (reference sequence). J gave up 3 bases and V 6 bases, and 9 bases lay outside the gene matches. The CDR3 is 15 residues long. The clonotype originates from a woman aged 25 to 45 in good health and CMV-seropositive. Source material: PBMCs. This chain joins TRBV13 and TRBJ1-1, with 8 nucleotides matching TRBD1. CDR3 loop: CASSFQDRGDTEAFF. The DNA of the CDR3 is TGTGCCAGCAGTTTCCAAGACAGGGGCGACACTGAAGCTTTCTTT.